This T cell receptor (beta chain) was identified in a study of CD8 T cells in Susac syndrome. This CDR3 spans 16 amino acids. Trimming at V came to 4 bases and at J to 2 bases, leaving 8 bases not matched to a gene. The germline V gene has CDR1 LGHNA and CDR2 YNFKEQ. Random-hexamer reverse transcription was applied to roughly 0.45 to 1 ug RNA. An immunoSEQ multiplex PCR generated amplified TCR beta CDR3 products spanning 54 Vbeta and 13 Jbeta. TCRdb itself ran the immunoSEQ multiplex PCR reads through MiXCR, one entry per CDR3 protein. The table shows 110,000 or so distinct CDR3 sequences, with around 92% occurring only once. Sequencing of TCR beta was performed on blood CD8+ and CD4+ T cells. Bulk CD8+ and CD4+ cells came from magnetic negative isolation; CD8+ TEMRA by FACS.

The chain joins TRBV4-2 to TRBJ2-3; 8 bases match TRBD1. Sequenced input: CD4+ T cells from PBMCs. The sequence was collected from a human donor with multiple sclerosis. CDR3 coding DNA: TGTGCCAGCAGCCTCGCCGGACAGGGTCTCACAGATACGCAGTATTTT. Amino acids: CASSLAGQGLTDTQYF.